The next 26 T cell receptor beta chains were all read from a single sample in a study of CD8 T cells in Susac syndrome. With random hexamers, reverse transcription was performed on about 0.45 to 1 ug of RNA. TCRdb called the immunoSEQ multiplex PCR reads again in MiXCR, with one record for every CDR3 protein. The top ten hold roughly 0.14% of the sample, which has about 140,000 distinct CDR3 sequences, roughly 94% seen once. The sequenced sample consisted of CD4+ T cells from PBMCs. These receptors were taken from a human donor with Susac syndrome.

The chain has TRBV7-2 and TRBJ2-5; 7 bases are shared with TRBD1. The V gene end was trimmed by 6 bases and the J gene end by 5 bases; junction bases not matched to a gene: 6. The CDR3 runs 13 residues. The germline CDR1 and CDR2 sequences are SGHTA and FQGNSA. As DNA, the CDR3 is TGTGCCAGCAGACAAGACAGGGTCGAGACCCAGTACTTC. Protein: CASRQDRVETQYF.

This clonotype was observed once. The chain employs TRBV10-3 and TRBJ1-2, with D possibly being TRBD1 (6 bases). Trimming removed 7 bases at V and 5 bases at J, with 14 bases between. The CDR3 has 13 amino acids. CDR1 ENHRY and CDR2 SYGVKD come from the germline V gene. The CDR3 coding sequence is TGTGCCATCAAAACACAGGGATATTATGGCTACACCTTC. The encoded protein is CAIKTQGYYGYTF.

The gene calls are TRBV9 and TRBJ2-1, with 12 bases that match TRBD2. V lost 2 bases and J lost 4; bases outside the gene matches: 1. The germline V gene has CDR1 SGDLS and CDR2 YYNGEE. The CDR3 is made up of 15 amino acids. The CDR3 DNA reads as TGTGCCAGCAGCGTTGGGACTAGCGGGTACAATGAGCAGTTCTTC. Protein product: CASSVGTSGYNEQFF.

The chain uses TRBV2 and TRBJ2-1; D is perhaps TRBD2 (6 bases). Germline V gives CDR1 SNHLY, CDR2 FYNNEI. This CDR3 has 12 amino acids. The V end lost 4 bases, the J end lost 12 bases, and 13 bases lay between the germline ends. This CDR3 is CASSGDSKRQFF. CDR3 coding DNA: TGTGCCAGCAGTGGGGACTCTAAGAGGCAGTTCTTC. Combining the CDR3 with reference TRBV2 and TRBJ2-1 gives the whole variable domain EPEVTQTPSHQVTQMGQEVILRCVPISNHLYFYWYRQILGQKVEFLVSFYNNEISEKSEIFDDQFSVERPDGSNFTLKIRSTKLEDSAMYFCASSGDSKRQFFGPGTRLTVL.

The V and J genes are TRBV28 and TRBJ2-7; D gene ambiguous. Per germline, CDR1 MDHEN and CDR2 SYDVKM. Between the trimmed V and J ends, which lost 8 bases and 0 bases, there was a span of 5 bases. This CDR3 spans 11 amino acids. The CDR3 nucleotides are TGTGCCAGCGGACGCTCCTACGAGCAGTACTTC. The encoded protein is CASGRSYEQYF. The entire variable domain, with the rest obtained from reference TRBV28 and TRBJ2-7, is as follows: DVKVTQSSRYLVKRTGEKVFLECVQDMDHENMFWYRQDPGLGLRLIYFSYDVKMKEKGDIPEGYSVSREKKERFSLILESASTNQTSMYLCASGRSYEQYFGPGTRLTVT.

The rearrangement uses TRBV7-9 and TRBJ2-1; 7 positions match TRBD2. The V gene's germline CDR1 is SEHNR and CDR2 FQNEAQ (reference sequence). V lost 5 bases and J lost 8; bases outside the gene matches: 9. The CDR3 is made up of 14 amino acids. CDR3 residues: CASSRRGLVDEQFF. The CDR3 coding sequence is TGTGCCAGCAGCAGAAGAGGACTAGTCGATGAGCAGTTCTTC.

The count of this clonotype is one. The rearrangement uses TRBV29-1 and TRBJ1-5; D perhaps matches TRBD1 (5 bases). Germline CDR1 SQVTM, CDR2 ANQGSEA. Trimming cost V 4 bases and J 5 bases, with 12 bases left between them. The CDR3 is 13 amino acids. This chain's CDR3 is CSVARGRDQPQHF. The CDR3 DNA sequence: TGCAGCGTTGCCCGGGGACGCGATCAGCCCCAGCATTTT.

This chain links TRBV29-1 with TRBJ2-1, with D perhaps TRBD1 (5 bases). Germline V gene data show CDR1 as SQVTM and CDR2 as ANQGSEA. The CDR3 has 11 amino acids. V gave up 8 bases and J gave up 5 bases, with 10 bases separating them. CDR3 sequence (DNA): TGCAGCAAAGGGGTAAACAATGAGCAGTTCTTC. Its translation is CSKGVNNEQFF.

This clonotype was seen a single time. This rearrangement joins TRBV28 to TRBJ1-2; 7 bases line up with TRBD1. The germline V gene encodes CDR1 MDHEN and CDR2 SYDVKM. The trim removed 4 bases at V and 2 bases at J, leaving 10 bases unmatched. The CDR3 is 16 amino acids. CDR3 coding DNA: TGTGCCAGCAGTTCTTATCGGACAGGCAAAAACTATGGCTACACCTTC. Its protein product is CASSSYRTGKNYGYTF.

The chain couples TRBV7-3 to TRBJ2-3, with 8 bases identical to TRBD1. V trimming: 4 bases; J trimming: 2 bases; junction bases outside the gene matches: 5. Germline CDR1 is SGHTA and CDR2 is FQGTGA. The CDR3 loop spans 15 amino acids. DNA of the CDR3: TGTGCCAGCAGCTCGACAGGGGAGCCCACAGATACGCAGTATTTT. Amino acids: CASSSTGEPTDTQYF. The full variable domain, its missing parts supplied by reference TRBV7-3 and TRBJ2-3, is GAGVSQTPSNKVTEKGKYVELRCDPISGHTALYWYRQSLGQGPEFLIYFQGTGAADDSGLPNDRFFAVRPEGSVSTLKIQRTERGDSAVYLCASSSTGEPTDTQYFGPGTRLTVL.

The DNA of the CDR3 is TGTGCCAGCAGCTTATTCTTCACTGAAGCTTTCTTT. This encodes CASSLFFTEAFF. The chain joins TRBV11-2 to TRBJ1-1; D uncertain. Germline CDR1 reads SGHAT; CDR2 reads FQNNGV. This CDR3 comprises 12 residues. Between the trimmed V and J ends, which lost 2 bases and 4 bases, there was a span of 5 bases.

This clonotype appeared once. The CDR3 nucleotides read TGCAGTGCTAGAGATGTGGCGGGGAGAGAGCAGTACTTC. As protein: CSARDVAGREQYF. The chain has TRBV20-1 and TRBJ2-7, with D perhaps TRBD2 (6 bases). The CDR3 sequence is 13 residues long. Looked up from germline, CDR1 is DFQATT and CDR2 is SNEGSKA (reference sequence). The V gene lost 0 bases and the J gene lost 7 bases, with 13 bases spanning the gap.

The CDR3 protein is CASSSLARVEQFF. CDR3 sequence (DNA): TGTGCCAGCAGCTCACTAGCAAGGGTTGAGCAGTTCTTC. This rearrangement joins TRBV7-6 to TRBJ2-1; D may be TRBD2 (6 bases). CDR3 length equals 13 residues. Between the trimmed V and J ends, which lost 4 bases and 9 bases, there was a span of 13 bases. The germline V gene has CDR1 SGHVS and CDR2 FNYEAQ.

The chain uses TRBV30 and TRBJ1-5; D is possibly TRBD1 (6 bases). The V end lost 3 bases, the J end lost 5 bases, and 11 bases lay between the germline ends. The CDR3 covers 13 residues. CDR1 and CDR2 from the germline V gene are GTSNPN and SVGIG (reference sequence). Here the CDR3 DNA reads TGTGCCTGGAGCCGGGACACCGATCAGCCCCAGCATTTT. As protein: CAWSRDTDQPQHF.

V is TRBV15 and J is TRBJ2-5, with TRBD2 as a possible D gene (6 bases). Per the germline V gene, CDR1 is LNHNV and CDR2 is YYDKDF (reference sequence). Trimming pared 3 bases from V and 6 bases from J, leaving 11 bases between. The CDR3 consists of 13 residues. CDR3 in DNA: TGTGCCACCAGCAGGGGGGGTGCTAAGACCCAGTACTTC. It yields the protein CATSRGGAKTQYF.

The chain is built from TRBV30 and TRBJ1-1; 7 positions match TRBD1. This CDR3 contains 14 residues. Unmatched junction bases numbered 11, after V lost 4 bases and J lost 6 bases. Germline assignment: CDR1 GTSNPN and CDR2 SVGIG (reference sequence). The chain's CDR3 is CAWIHRGFLAEAFF. In DNA, the CDR3 is TGTGCCTGGATCCACAGGGGCTTTTTGGCTGAAGCTTTCTTT.

V and J are TRBV20-1 and TRBJ2-4; 8 bases match TRBD2. Germline values: CDR1 DFQATT, CDR2 SNEGSKA (reference sequence). Trimming removed 5 bases from V and 5 bases from J; junction bases left unmatched: 11. This CDR3 has 15 amino acids. The CDR3 sequence is CSAAGWAGGENIQYF. The CDR3, as DNA: TGCAGTGCTGCGGGCTGGGCGGGGGGAGAAAACATTCAGTACTTC.

This chain connects TRBV28 to TRBJ1-4; D is perhaps TRBD1 (5 bases). The CDR3 extends over 16 amino acids. CDR1 is MDHEN, CDR2 SYDVKM, per germline. Between the trimmed V and J ends, which lost 3 bases and 1 base, there was a span of 12 bases. The CDR3 coding sequence is TGTGCCAGCAGTTTTGTGAGGGGACTAACTAATGAAAAACTGTTTTTT. Translation gives CASSFVRGLTNEKLFF.

The chain recombines TRBV20-1 with TRBJ1-5, with D uncertain. CDR1 and CDR2 (germline): DFQATT, SNEGSKA (reference sequence). Trimming left V 2 bases short and J 3 bases short, with 8 bases between. The CDR3 contains 13 residues. Written as DNA, the CDR3 is TGCAGTGCTAGACCCTACGACAATCAGCCCCAGCATTTT. Translating it yields CSARPYDNQPQHF.

The rearrangement uses TRBV7-9 and TRBJ1-1; D is unclear. CDR1 and CDR2 from the germline V gene are SEHNR and FQNEAQ (reference sequence). V lost 0 bases and J 0 bases, leaving 8 bases between the germline ends. The CDR3 has 15 amino acids. The CDR3 DNA reads as TGTGCCAGCAGCTTAGCGAGCGGGATGAACACTGAAGCTTTCTTT. This codes for CASSLASGMNTEAFF.

The rearrangement uses TRBV9 and TRBJ1-1; perhaps TRBD1 as D (6 bases). The V gene lost 3 bases and the J gene lost 0 bases, with 9 bases spanning the gap. CDR3 length: 14 residues. CDR1 and CDR2 (germline): SGDLS, YYNGEE. The CDR3 loop reads CASSGTGLNTEAFF. Here the CDR3 DNA reads TGTGCCAGCAGCGGAACAGGGTTGAACACTGAAGCTTTCTTT.

In its sample, this clonotype was seen once. The J gene is TRBJ1-1, the V gene TRBV5-1, with D tentatively TRBD1 (5 bases). Germline-derived CDR1 and CDR2 are SGHRS and YFSETQ. This CDR3 has 15 residues. Trimming took off 0 bases at V and 4 bases at J, with 13 bases between the two ends. CDR3 amino acids: CASSLATGRVTEAFF. The CDR3 DNA reads TGCGCCAGCAGCTTGGCTACGGGGCGGGTCACTGAAGCTTTCTTT.

The J gene is TRBJ2-1, the V gene TRBV20-1; D not resolved. This CDR3 spans 13 amino acids. Trimming took 2 bases from V and 8 from J, leaving 13 bases between them. CDR1 is DFQATT, CDR2 SNEGSKA, per germline (reference sequence). Here the CDR3 reads CSARPPPGHEQFF. The CDR3 nucleotides are TGCAGTGCTAGACCTCCGCCGGGTCATGAGCAGTTCTTC.

The J gene is TRBJ2-5, the V gene TRBV28, with D hard to call. Germline V gives CDR1 MDHEN, CDR2 SYDVKM. The CDR3 sequence is 15 residues long. Trimming took off 5 bases at V and 2 bases at J, with 15 bases between the two ends. CDR3 amino acids: CASSTKKQLQETQYF. In nucleotides, the CDR3 is TGTGCCAGCAGTACCAAGAAACAACTTCAAGAGACCCAGTACTTC.

The gene calls are TRBV18 and TRBJ2-7; 8 bases are a match to TRBD1. Germline V gene sequence: CDR1 KGHSH, CDR2 LQKENI. The ends lost 3 bases at V and 9 bases at J; junction bases unmatched: 13. The CDR3 consists of 15 residues. CDR3 sequence: CASSPQQGESGWQYF. CDR3 bases: TGTGCCAGCTCACCCCAACAGGGGGAATCAGGTTGGCAGTACTTC.

This chain connects TRBV30 to TRBJ1-1; D is unclear. Germline assignment: CDR1 GTSNPN and CDR2 SVGIG (reference sequence). V lost 4 bases and J lost 1, with 7 bases in between. The CDR3 is made up of 12 amino acids. The CDR3 DNA reads TGTGCCTGGACGCAGAGGAACACTGAAGCTTTCTTT. Translating gives CAWTQRNTEAFF.